These T cell receptor beta chains were read from a single sample in a study of graft-versus-host responses after intestinal transplantation. Profiling relied on immunoSEQ multiplex PCR, and the TCRdb table lists in-frame clones only, not all of them. The repertoire holds approximately 24,000 clones, with more than 90% as singletons. The sample here was PBMCs, taken around 40 days after intestinal transplant. These TCRs come from a human patient who received an intestinal transplant, so some T cells may come from the graft donor. Both conserved end residues are part of each CDR3. The order of the fields is CDR3 DNA, CDR3 protein, V gene, J gene, D gene, clone size. A D gene is named only where the DNA matches it firmly. Where a row states a size, it is once, few, many or the class of an expanded clone; other rows omit it.

TGCGCCAGCAGCCAACCCCCTGCGGGAGGAGAGTCAGATACGCAGTATTTT	CASSQPPAGGESDTQYF	TRBV4-1	TRBJ2-3	TRBD2	-
TGTGCCAGCAGTCCGTGGGACTCAAGCTCCTACGAGCAGTACTTC	CASSPWDSSSYEQYF	TRBV28	TRBJ2-7	-	-
TGTGCCAGCCGGGAGGGGGGGACAGCCTATGGCTACACCTTC	CASREGGTAYGYTF	TRBV9	TRBJ1-2	TRBD1	-
TGTGCCAGCAGCGAGATGCGGCCCATTTACAATGAGCAGTTCTTC	CASSEMRPIYNEQFF	TRBV21-1	TRBJ2-1	-	-
TGTGCCAGCAGTGACTGGGCAGCAGCAACTAATGAAAAACTGTTTTTT	CASSDWAAATNEKLFF	TRBV6-1	TRBJ1-4	-	-
TGTGCCAGCAGTGAATATCCTAACGGGGGGATGATCAATCAGCCCCAGCATTTT	CASSEYPNGGMINQPQHF	TRBV25-1	TRBJ1-5	-	-
-	CTSSYACFCQSRANVLTF	TRBV1	TRBJ2-6	-	-
TGTGCCAGCAGCTTGGTGGCGGGTCCCACAGATACGCAGTATTTT	CASSLVAGPTDTQYF	TRBV7-2	TRBJ2-3	-	-
TGTGCCAGCAGTGACAGACTCCACACCGGGGAGCTGTTTTTT	CASSDRLHTGELFF	TRBV6-1	TRBJ2-2	-	-
TGTGCCAGCAGTCCGACAGGAACGAACACCGGGGAGCTGGTTTTT	CASSPTGTNTGELVF	TRBV27	TRBJ2-2	-	-
TGTGCCACCAGCAGAGATGCAGGGGGCGAGCAGTTCTTC	CATSRDAGGEQFF	TRBV15	TRBJ2-1	TRBD1	-
TGTGCCAGCAGCACTCAAAACCCCCGGACTAGCGTACACAATGAGCAGTTCTTC	CASSTQNPRTSVHNEQFF	TRBV9	TRBJ2-1	TRBD2	once
TGTGCCAGTAGTATTATCTGGTTGCGAAGGGGAACCTATAGCAATCAGCCCCAGCATTTT	CASSIIWLRRGTYSNQPQHF	TRBV19	TRBJ1-5	-	-
TGTGCCAGCAGCTTGGACACAGGGAGCTCCTATAATTCACCCCTCCACTTT	CASSLDTGSSYNSPLHF	TRBV7-2	TRBJ1-6	-	few
TGTGCCAGCAGTTGGGGGGACCTGAACACTGAAGCTTTCTTT	CASSWGDLNTEAFF	TRBV6-5	TRBJ1-1	-	-
TGTGCCAGCACTCCTAGGGAGGGGGCATACTTTAATTCACCCCTCCACTTT	CASTPREGAYFNSPLHF	TRBV27	TRBJ1-6	TRBD1	-
TGTGCCAGCAGCCACTCAGCCCGACCCCGTAATGAAAAACTGTTTTTT	CASSHSARPRNEKLFF	TRBV5-5	TRBJ1-4	-	-
TGCGCCAGCAGCTTTGGGGGGGCCTTGAACACTGAAGCTTTCTTT	CASSFGGALNTEAFF	TRBV5-1	TRBJ1-1	-	-
TGTGCCAGCAGGAAAGGGGACAGGGGCCCAGCCACTGAAGCTTTCTTT	CASRKGDRGPATEAFF	TRBV27	TRBJ1-1	TRBD1	few
TGTGCCAGTAGTGCGGGACAGGGCTACGAGCAGTACTTC	CASSAGQGYEQYF	TRBV19	TRBJ2-7	TRBD1	once
TGTGCCAGCAGCTTGTTCTGGGACCCCGGACTTCGCAATGAGCAGTTCTTC	CASSLFWDPGLRNEQFF	TRBV5-6	TRBJ2-1	-	-
TGTGCCAGCCGGGGACTCCGGGAGACCCAGTACTTC	CASRGLRETQYF	TRBV5-6	TRBJ2-5	-	-
TGTGCCAGCAGCTTGGAGGGGCCCGTCTCTGAAAAACTGTTTTTT	CASSLEGPVSEKLFF	TRBV5-6	TRBJ1-4	-	-
TGTGCCAGCAGCTTAGACCCTATTGCAACTAATGAAAAACTGTTTTTT	CASSLDPIATNEKLFF	TRBV7-2	TRBJ1-4	-	-
TGTGCCAGCAGCGTAGTCGGGAGCGTCGAGACCCAGTACTTC	CASSVVGSVETQYF	TRBV9	TRBJ2-5	-	-
TGTGCCAGCAGTGCGACAGGGCCTCAGCCCCAGCATTTT	CASSATGPQPQHF	TRBV6-1	TRBJ1-5	TRBD1	once
TGTGCCAGTGGTGAGGCGGGAGTTGTAGCCTACGAGCAGTACTTC	CASGEAGVVAYEQYF	TRBV5-4	TRBJ2-7	TRBD2	-
TGTGCCAGCTTTCCCGGGACCCACGCCTACAATGAGCAGTTCTTC	CASFPGTHAYNEQFF	TRBV28	TRBJ2-1	-	-
TGTGCCAGCACCGAATGTACCTCGAGGAGAAACACCATATATTTT	CASTECTSRRNTIYF	TRBV9	TRBJ1-3	-	-
TGTGCCAGCAGCTTAGGGGCAGGGCCGGGTGAGCAGTTCTTC	CASSLGAGPGEQFF	TRBV7-9	TRBJ2-1	-	-
TGCGCCAGCAGTGATTCTTACCGCGAGCAGTACTTC	CASSDSYREQYF	TRBV10-2	TRBJ2-7	-	-
TGTGCCAGCAGTTCACAACAGGGGGCCGGGCAGCCCCAGCATTTT	CASSSQQGAGQPQHF	TRBV6-5	TRBJ1-5	TRBD1	-
TGTGCCAGCTCAGGGACTAGCGGGAGTTTTGAGCAGTTCTTC	CASSGTSGSFEQFF	TRBV18	TRBJ2-1	TRBD2	-
TGTGCCAGCAGCTTCTTAGGGACACATGGCTACACCTTC	CASSFLGTHGYTF	TRBV7-9	TRBJ1-2	-	-
TGTGTCAGCAGCCAAGAAAGCGCCCTGTCCTACGAGCAGTACTTC	CVSSQESALSYEQYF	TRBV4-2	TRBJ2-7	-	-
TGTGCCATCAGGGACACCTCTAGCACAGATACGCAGTATTTT	CAIRDTSSTDTQYF	TRBV10-3	TRBJ2-3	-	-
TGTGCCAGCACTTCCGGTCCGGGACAGGGATATTACGAGCAGTACTTC	CASTSGPGQGYYEQYF	TRBV28	TRBJ2-7	TRBD1	-
TGTGCCAGCAGTTCCCCCGGCAATGAGCAGTTCTTC	CASSSPGNEQFF	TRBV27	TRBJ2-1	-	-
TGTGCCAGCAGTGATAGACTAGCGGGAAGCCAAGAGACCCAGTACTTC	CASSDRLAGSQETQYF	TRBV2	TRBJ2-5	TRBD2	-
TGTGCCAGCAGTTCCCTGACTAGACTAGCGTTAAGCTACGAGCAGTACTTT	CASSSLTRLALSYEQYF	TRBV27	TRBJ2-7	TRBD2	-
TGTGCCAGCAGGCCGGGACTAGCGGGAGTAGATACGCAGTATTTT	CASRPGLAGVDTQYF	TRBV6-5	TRBJ2-3	TRBD2	-